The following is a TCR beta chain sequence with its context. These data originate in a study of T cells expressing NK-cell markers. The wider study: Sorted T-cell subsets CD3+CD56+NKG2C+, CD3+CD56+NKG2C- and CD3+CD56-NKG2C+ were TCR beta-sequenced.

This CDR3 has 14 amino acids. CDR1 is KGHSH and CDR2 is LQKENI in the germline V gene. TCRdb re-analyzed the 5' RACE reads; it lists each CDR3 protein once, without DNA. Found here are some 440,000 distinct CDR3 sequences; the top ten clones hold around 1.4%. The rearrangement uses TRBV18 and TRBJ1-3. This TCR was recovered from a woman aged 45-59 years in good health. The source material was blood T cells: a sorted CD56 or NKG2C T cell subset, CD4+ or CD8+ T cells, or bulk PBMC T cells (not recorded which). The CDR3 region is CASSQQGSGNTIYF.